These T cell receptor beta chains were read from a single sample in a study of T cell responses to AZD1222 COVID-19 vaccine. Sequencing used immunoSEQ multiplex PCR; TCRdb keeps in-frame clones, though not all of them. The sample lists fewer than 120,000 clones, approximately 90% seen once, with approximately 3% in the top ten. This material consisted of peripheral blood, taken on day 0 of AZD1222 vaccination. Every receptor here comes from an adult in good health. Each CDR3 is given with its conserved first and last residue. The order of the fields is J gene, V gene, CDR3 protein.

J gene: TRBJ2-1; V gene: TRBV7-9; CDR3 protein: CASSSPDLAGFEQFF
J gene: TRBJ2-7; V gene: TRBV7-3; CDR3 protein: CASSPAGEQYF
J gene: TRBJ1-1; V gene: TRBV18; CDR3 protein: CASSAANTEAFF
J gene: TRBJ2-7; V gene: TRBV9; CDR3 protein: CASSPTTQGREQYF
J gene: TRBJ1-1; V gene: TRBV19; CDR3 protein: CASSQQGNSEAFF
J gene: TRBJ2-4; V gene: TRBV5-4; CDR3 protein: CASSLSGENIQYF
J gene: TRBJ1-3; V gene: TRBV9; CDR3 protein: CASSTGTGEGNTIYF
J gene: TRBJ2-1; V gene: TRBV10-3; CDR3 protein: CAINPGGGEQFF
J gene: TRBJ1-3; V gene: TRBV28; CDR3 protein: CASRLDRAGNTIYF
J gene: TRBJ2-7; V gene: TRBV11-2; CDR3 protein: CASSLAASGSYEQYF
J gene: TRBJ2-1; V gene: TRBV7-3; CDR3 protein: CASSFEPYNEQFF
J gene: TRBJ2-6; V gene: TRBV9; CDR3 protein: CASSGRTGANVLTF
J gene: TRBJ1-2; V gene: TRBV3-1/TRBV3-2; CDR3 protein: CASSRGAGGARNYGYTF
J gene: TRBJ1-2; V gene: TRBV7-2; CDR3 protein: CASTRDRDGEDGYTF
J gene: TRBJ1-5; V gene: TRBV2; CDR3 protein: CASSGEGGEGQPQHF
J gene: TRBJ2-7; V gene: TRBV6-9; CDR3 protein: CASTIKGQGVHEQYF
J gene: TRBJ1-1; V gene: TRBV5-1; CDR3 protein: CASSLSGDRANTEAFF
J gene: TRBJ1-5; V gene: TRBV29-1; CDR3 protein: CSVGPDSNQPQHF
J gene: TRBJ2-7; V gene: TRBV5-1; CDR3 protein: CASSLGGATYEQYF
J gene: TRBJ2-5; V gene: TRBV5-4; CDR3 protein: CASSLGGAGAETQYF
J gene: TRBJ1-6; V gene: TRBV7-2; CDR3 protein: CASNLDRADSPLHF
J gene: TRBJ2-3; V gene: TRBV4-1; CDR3 protein: CASSQEGGRADTQYF
J gene: TRBJ1-1; V gene: TRBV12-3/TRBV12-4; CDR3 protein: CASSLSQETEAFF
J gene: TRBJ1-3; V gene: TRBV19; CDR3 protein: CATGRDSAGNTIYF
J gene: TRBJ2-3; V gene: TRBV7-8; CDR3 protein: CASSVRSELDTQYF
J gene: TRBJ2-1; V gene: TRBV20-1; CDR3 protein: CSASVIAGVNEQFF
J gene: TRBJ1-5; V gene: TRBV21-1; CDR3 protein: CASSKGRVDRPISNQPQHF
J gene: TRBJ2-7; V gene: TRBV5-1; CDR3 protein: CASSLQGSSSEQYF
J gene: TRBJ2-7; V gene: TRBV4-2; CDR3 protein: CASTRTGTGGSEQYF
J gene: TRBJ1-4; V gene: TRBV5-8; CDR3 protein: CASSFGRGRREKLFF
J gene: TRBJ2-7; V gene: TRBV28; CDR3 protein: CASSLWGRLTSHEQYF
J gene: TRBJ2-7; V gene: TRBV11-2; CDR3 protein: CASSYLEGRYEQYF
J gene: TRBJ2-2; V gene: TRBV9; CDR3 protein: CASSVGTQATGELFF
J gene: TRBJ1-1; V gene: TRBV5-1; CDR3 protein: CASSPLGGNTEAFF
J gene: TRBJ1-1; V gene: TRBV6-6; CDR3 protein: CASSEWGAEAFF
J gene: TRBJ1-1; V gene: TRBV11-1; CDR3 protein: CASSLVAGGTEAFF
J gene: TRBJ1-5; V gene: TRBV12-3/TRBV12-4; CDR3 protein: CASSRTGGQPQHF
J gene: TRBJ1-1; V gene: TRBV19; CDR3 protein: CASSKGQGAGNTEAFF
J gene: TRBJ2-3; V gene: TRBV5-4; CDR3 protein: CASSWDRAGDTQYF
J gene: TRBJ2-3; V gene: TRBV7-9; CDR3 protein: CASSLQGFADTQYF
J gene: TRBJ1-2; V gene: TRBV4-2; CDR3 protein: CASSQRTDPNYGYTF
J gene: TRBJ1-3; V gene: TRBV9; CDR3 protein: CASSPVRGLSGNTIYF
J gene: TRBJ1-2; V gene: TRBV7-9; CDR3 protein: CASSLELAYGYTF
J gene: TRBJ2-2; V gene: TRBV2; CDR3 protein: CASSDHLAGDTGELFF
J gene: TRBJ1-1; V gene: TRBV29-1; CDR3 protein: CSVVNRGTTEAFF
J gene: TRBJ2-2; V gene: TRBV6-1; CDR3 protein: CASAQGTTGELFF
J gene: TRBJ1-4; V gene: TRBV28; CDR3 protein: CASSRTGSGEKLFF
J gene: TRBJ1-4; V gene: TRBV2; CDR3 protein: CASSEIRGNEKLFF
J gene: TRBJ2-5; V gene: TRBV5-4; CDR3 protein: CASSTRAGGETQYF
J gene: TRBJ2-2; V gene: TRBV6-2/TRBV6-3; CDR3 protein: CASSSGLAGLTGELFF
J gene: TRBJ2-1; V gene: TRBV5-4; CDR3 protein: CASSSKTGQSYNEQFF
J gene: TRBJ1-1; V gene: TRBV3-1/TRBV3-2; CDR3 protein: CASSQPDRNTEAFF